The 23 T cell receptor beta chains below were found in one sample sequenced in a study of T cells after yellow fever vaccination. TCRdb used MiXCR to reprocess the 5' RACE reads, holding one entry per CDR3 protein. The sample comprises 310,000 or so distinct CDR3 sequences, 6.8% of which are singletons, and about 18% rests with the top ten. Sequences were derived from PBMCs, sampled more than 35 days after the first yellow fever vaccination. The receptors shown here come from a man aged 18-30 years who received the YFV17D yellow fever vaccine.

This chain uses TRBV5-4 with TRBJ2-5, with 7 nucleotides matching TRBD2. With 0 bases clipped from V and 5 bases from J, the junction kept 28 bases outside the gene matches. CDR1 is SGHNT, CDR2 YYREEE, per germline (reference sequence). This CDR3 contains 22 residues. For the CDR3, the DNA is TGTGCCAGCAGCTTGGACGAACAAATCATCCTAGCGGATCCCCCATATGGGGAGACCCAGTACTTC. Translated, it gives CASSLDEQIILADPPYGETQYF.

Many counts were recorded for this clonotype. CDR3 sequence reads: CASSQPGRDGAETQYF. CDR3 in DNA: TGTGCCAGCAGTCAACCTGGACGGGACGGGGCAGAGACCCAGTACTTC. V gene TRBV6-1 combines with J gene TRBJ2-5; D tentatively reads TRBD1 or TRBD2 (5 bases each). The CDR3 totals 16 residues. CDR1 is MNHNS and CDR2 is SASEGT in the germline V gene. V lost 5 bases, J lost 4 bases, and 20 bases lay in between.

This clonotype was found many times. In DNA form, the CDR3 reads TGCAGCGTTGAACTAGCAGCCAAAAACATTCAGTACTTC. The encoded protein is CSVELAAKNIQYF. The chain carries TRBV29-1 and TRBJ2-4; a possible D gene is TRBD2 (5 bases). The V and J ends lost 2 bases and 0 bases respectively, with 5 bases between them. Germline lookup yields CDR1 SQVTM and CDR2 ANQGSEA. This CDR3 is 13 amino acids long.

The J gene is TRBJ2-2, the V gene TRBV12-3 or TRBV12-4; D possibly corresponds to TRBD2 (7 bases). CDR3 length: 17 residues. V gave up 5 bases and J gave up 2 bases, with 18 bases separating them. CDR3 in amino acids: CASSAGGPNFNTGELFF. In DNA form, the CDR3 reads TGTGCCAGCAGTGCCGGGGGGCCGAACTTTAACACCGGGGAGCTGTTTTTT.

The chain is built from TRBV5-6 and TRBJ2-7; no firm D call. Trimming left V 4 bases short and J 5 bases short, with 16 bases between. CDR1 and CDR2 (germline): SGHDT, YYEEEE. The CDR3 extends over 14 amino acids. This CDR3 reads CASSRRTVRNEQYV. CDR3 in DNA: TGTGCCAGCAGCCGACGGACGGTTCGGAACGAGCAGTACGTC.

The sample holds a few counts of this clonotype. V usage is TRBV11-2 and J usage is TRBJ1-5; 7 nucleotides align to TRBD1. The germline V gene encodes CDR1 SGHAT and CDR2 FQNNGV. This CDR3 has 14 amino acids. The ends lost 5 bases at V and 3 bases at J; junction bases unmatched: 4. In DNA form, the CDR3 reads TGTGCCAGCAGCGTGACAGGGTACAATCAGCCCCAGCATTTT. This sequence encodes CASSVTGYNQPQHF.

The rearrangement uses TRBV28 and TRBJ2-4; 10 bases are shared with TRBD1. V trimming: 3 bases; J trimming: 6 bases; junction bases outside the gene matches: 8. There are 16 residues in the CDR3. CDR1 and CDR2 from the germline V gene are MDHEN and SYDVKM. This CDR3 is CASSFLRTGGLNIQYF. The CDR3 DNA follows: TGTGCCAGCAGTTTCCTTCGGACAGGGGGGTTAAACATTCAGTACTTC.

There are a few counts of this clonotype. This sequence joins TRBV4-1 and TRBJ2-1, with D hard to call. The CDR3 totals 16 residues. Trimming took 0 bases from V and 0 from J, leaving 9 bases between them. Germline V gene lookup returns CDR1 MGHRA and CDR2 YSYEKL. The CDR3 sequence is CASSQDSATSYNEQFF. The DNA of the CDR3 is TGCGCCAGCAGCCAAGATTCAGCAACCTCCTACAATGAGCAGTTCTTC.

In its sample, this clonotype was seen a few times. The chain uses TRBV6-2 or TRBV6-3 and TRBJ2-7; TRBD1 matches 7 bases. The ends lost 6 bases at V and 2 bases at J; junction bases unmatched: 10. The CDR3 runs 15 residues. From germline, CDR1 is MNHEY and CDR2 SVGEGT. The CDR3 protein is CASSTTGTVTYEQYF. Here the CDR3 DNA reads TGTGCCAGCAGCACCACCGGGACAGTGACCTACGAGCAGTACTTC.

This clonotype was counted only a few times. The chain couples TRBV5-4 to TRBJ2-1; a possible D gene is TRBD2 (7 bases). Germline V gene data show CDR1 as SGHNT and CDR2 as YYREEE (reference sequence). The CDR3 is 16 residues long. V was clipped by 0 bases and J by 8 bases, with 18 bases between them. Here the CDR3 reads CASSLAAGAQVDEQFF. The CDR3 region has the DNA TGTGCCAGCAGCTTGGCTGCGGGGGCGCAAGTCGATGAGCAGTTCTTC.

This clonotype was found many times. The rearrangement joins TRBV12-3 or TRBV12-4 to TRBJ1-2; 7 bases match TRBD1. V trimming: 5 bases; J trimming: 5 bases; junction bases outside the gene matches: 5. This CDR3 is 13 amino acids long. CDR3 coding DNA: TGTGCCAGCAGTATAGGGGACAGTTATGGCTACACCTTC. It specifies CASSIGDSYGYTF.

This clonotype turned up a few times. The rearrangement links TRBV3-1 to TRBJ1-3; D is unclear. This CDR3 comprises 16 residues. The V gene's germline CDR1 is LGHDT and CDR2 YNNKEL (reference sequence). V gave up 1 base and J gave up 3 bases, with 13 bases separating them. CDR3 sequence reads: CASSQVSGSIGNTIYF. CDR3 nucleotide sequence: TGTGCCAGCAGCCAAGTCTCCGGATCCATTGGAAACACCATATATTTT.

This clonotype was picked up a small number of times. The genes are TRBV12-3 or TRBV12-4 and TRBJ2-6; D call uncertain. The length of the CDR3 is 17 residues. The V end lost 2 bases, the J end lost 0 bases, and 11 bases lay between the germline ends. The CDR3 reads CASSLIGSPSGANVLTF. The CDR3 region has the DNA TGTGCCAGCAGTTTAATAGGCAGTCCCTCTGGGGCCAACGTCCTGACTTTC.

This clonotype was counted many times. The CDR3 DNA sequence: TGTGCCAGCAGTTCTCAGGTGGGACATTCACCCCTCCACTTT. Translating gives CASSSQVGHSPLHF. This chain joins TRBV5-4 and TRBJ1-6; a possible D gene is TRBD1 (5 bases). Germline lookup yields CDR1 SGHNT and CDR2 YYREEE (reference sequence). CDR3 length: 14 amino acids. The V end lost 5 bases, the J end lost 8 bases, and 14 bases lay between the germline ends.

This clonotype was picked up many times. The V gene is TRBV5-1, the J gene TRBJ1-1, with 7 bases fitting TRBD1. Germline V gene lookup returns CDR1 SGHRS and CDR2 YFSETQ. The CDR3 spans 15 residues. The junction had 6 bases not matched to a gene; V was cut back by 0 bases and J by 4 bases. The CDR3 nucleotides read TGCGCCAGCAGCTTGGGGGACAGAATCCCCACTGAAGCTTTCTTT. Translated: CASSLGDRIPTEAFF.

This clonotype has a handful of counts. The rearrangement uses TRBV2 and TRBJ2-2, with 8 bases identical to TRBD1. The CDR3 runs to 15 residues. With 4 bases clipped from V and 5 bases from J, the junction kept 6 bases outside the gene matches. The germline V gene has CDR1 SNHLY and CDR2 FYNNEI. CDR3: CASSGPGGWTGELFF. The CDR3 region has the DNA TGTGCCAGCAGTGGTCCAGGGGGCTGGACCGGGGAGCTGTTTTTT. Filled out from reference TRBV2 and TRBJ2-2, the complete variable domain reads EPEVTQTPSHQVTQMGQEVILRCVPISNHLYFYWYRQILGQKVEFLVSFYNNEISEKSEIFDDQFSVERPDGSNFTLKIRSTKLEDSAMYFCASSGPGGWTGELFFGEGSRLTVL.

This clonotype was detected many times. The rearrangement uses TRBV5-6 and TRBJ2-3; D might be TRBD1 (6 bases). Looked up from germline, CDR1 is SGHDT and CDR2 is YYEEEE. This CDR3 has 14 amino acids. Trimming stripped 0 bases from V and 3 bases from J, with 8 bases between. The CDR3 reads CASSLVGATDTQYF. For the CDR3, the DNA is TGTGCCAGCAGCTTGGTGGGGGCTACAGATACGCAGTATTTT.

The gene calls are TRBV7-3 and TRBJ2-1; 7 bases line up with TRBD2. The CDR3 sequence is 16 residues long. CDR1 and CDR2 (germline): SGHTA, FQGTGA. V lost 1 base and J lost 7; bases outside the gene matches: 10. In DNA form, the CDR3 reads TGTGCCAGCAGCTTAAGTGGGGGGGGGATTAAAAATGAGCAGTTCTTC. The encoded protein is CASSLSGGGIKNEQFF.

This clonotype has more than one count but fewer than ten. V and J are TRBV12-3 or TRBV12-4 and TRBJ2-7; tentative D call: TRBD1 (6 bases). This CDR3 comprises 16 residues. The V gene lost 5 bases and the J gene lost 0 bases, with 17 bases spanning the gap. CDR3 nucleotide sequence: TGTGCCAGCAGTCCGCTCGGGACGGACAGCTCCTACGAGCAGTACTTC. Encoded protein: CASSPLGTDSSYEQYF.

This clonotype has at least ten counts. The CDR3 here is CASSYGASPSTDTQYF. DNA of the CDR3: TGTGCCAGCAGTTATGGGGCTAGCCCAAGCACAGATACGCAGTATTTT. The chain is built from TRBV6-5 and TRBJ2-3, with D perhaps assigned TRBD1 or TRBD2 (5 bases each). Germline CDR1 MNHEY, CDR2 SVGAGI. The CDR3 covers 16 residues. V was shortened by 3 bases and J by 0 bases, with 13 bases between the two germline ends.

CDR3 nucleotides: TGTGCCAGCAGCGGTGGGTCTGCTTACTATGGCTACACCTTC. It is translated as CASSGGSAYYGYTF. This chain links TRBV7-9 with TRBJ1-2; no reliable D call. The CDR3 length is 14 residues. Trimming took 5 bases from V and 3 from J, leaving 13 bases between them. Germline-derived CDR1 and CDR2 are SEHNR and FQNEAQ (reference sequence).

The V and J genes are TRBV5-6 and TRBJ1-1; unclear D gene. The CDR3 is made up of 13 amino acids. Trimming removed 0 bases at V and 6 bases at J, with 9 bases between. Germline-derived CDR1 and CDR2 are SGHDT and YYEEEE. The CDR3 bases are TGTGCCAGCAGCTTGGGGGATGCGGCTGAAGCTTTCTTT. This translates into CASSLGDAAEAFF.

Only a few counts were recorded for this clonotype. The V and J genes are TRBV18 and TRBJ2-5; 7 nucleotides agree with TRBD2. V trimming: 3 bases; J trimming: 0 bases; junction bases outside the gene matches: 4. This CDR3 contains 15 residues. Germline-derived CDR1 and CDR2 are KGHSH and LQKENI. The CDR3 DNA is TGTGCCAGCTCACCGGGGGGGAGAGACCAAGAGACCCAGTACTTC. The encoded protein is CASSPGGRDQETQYF.